The source of this T cell receptor (beta chain) is a study of shared clonotypes between healthy human individuals. The table came from immunoSEQ multiplex PCR; TCRdb's copy has only in-frame clones and leaves some out. The sample records over 850,000 clones, more than 75% being singletons. CDR1 is SGHTA, CDR2 FQGNSA, per germline. The CDR3 length is 15 residues. V gave up 2 bases and J gave up 6 bases, with 14 bases separating them. Sequenced material: memory CD4+ T cells from PBMCs. Described subset: CD45RA-negative fraction. V gene TRBV7-2 combines with J gene TRBJ2-4; possible D gene TRBD1, 5 bases. The sequence came from a man between 18 and 35 years old in good health. Some clones in this sample may be carry-over from other donors' samples. The CDR3 DNA reads as TGTGCCAGCAGCTTACTTGGGGCAGGCCTAAACATTCAGTACTTC. Its protein is CASSLLGAGLNIQYF.